Included here is one T cell receptor beta chain sequence, with context. The entry originates in a study of cytomegalovirus exposure and HLA in healthy donors. Clones were sequenced by immunoSEQ multiplex PCR, and TCRdb holds only the in-frame ones, with some missing. There are 90,000 to 150,000 clones in the sample; approximately 90% occur only once, and around 6% lies in the top ten. Germline loops: CDR1 SGHTS, CDR2 YDEGEE. The CDR3 is made up of 14 amino acids. V was shortened by 4 bases and J by 3 bases, with 13 bases between the two germline ends. This sequence joins TRBV5-8 and TRBJ1-1; a weak D match, TRBD1 (6 bases). The sequencing input was PBMCs. The receptor's source is a woman aged 18-35 years in good health and CMV-seropositive. DNA for the CDR3: TGTGCCAGCAGCCCCGAGGCAGGGGACACTGAAGCTTTCTTT. Protein product: CASSPEAGDTEAFF.